This TCR beta chain was recovered during a study of cytomegalovirus exposure and HLA in healthy donors. The PCR contained 60 Vbeta and 13 Jbeta primers. Authors' data handling: A later analysis counted some 87 million unique TCR beta chains, about 11 million shared. Sequencing used immunoSEQ multiplex PCR; TCRdb keeps in-frame clones, though not all of them. The V and J calls and the clone size are those of that table, but D and trimming were determined from the DNA. There are approximately 100,000 clones in the sample; 64% occur only once, and around 3.5% lies in the top ten. General study results and limits: The study listed 150 to 200 cytomegalovirus-associated TCR beta chains. The CMV antigen specificity of a few CMV-associated chains was confirmed through in vitro analysis.

The CDR3 contains 18 residues. Germline CDR1 is MDHEN and CDR2 is SYDVKM. The V segment lost 7 bases and the J segment 0 bases; nucleotides outside the gene matches: 14. With respect to this clone: Its specificity is unknown.

The gene calls are TRBV28 and TRBJ2-3; TRBD2 matches at 9 bases. Sample: PBMCs. The clonotype originates from a man in his fifties or sixties in good health and CMV-seronegative. The CDR3 region is CASIGWREGSSSTDTQYF. The CDR3 DNA is TGTGCCAGCATTGGTTGGCGGGAGGGATCCTCTAGCACAGATACGCAGTATTTT.